The next 13 T cell receptor beta chains were all read from a single sample in a study of blood T cell repertoires in COVID-19. The data were produced by immunoSEQ multiplex PCR, yet TCRdb's version contains in-frame clones alone and is incomplete. In the table there are hundreds of thousands of clones, 80% to 90% of which are singletons. The sequenced sample was PBMCs or T cells enriched from blood (not recorded which). All receptors derive from a woman aged 40 to 50 who had been exposed to COVID-19.

This clone was counted only a few times. V gene TRBV7-3 combines with J gene TRBJ1-2; 11 bases map to TRBD1. Trimming at V came to 4 bases and at J to 4 bases, leaving 2 bases not matched to a gene. This CDR3 is 14 amino acids long. Germline CDR1 SGHTA, CDR2 FQGTGA. The CDR3 sequence is CASSSGTGGYGYTF. DNA of the CDR3: TGTGCCAGCAGCTCCGGGACAGGGGGCTATGGCTACACCTTC.

The chain carries TRBV19 and TRBJ2-7; TRBD1 matches at 10 bases. Trimming cost V 5 bases and J 2 bases; bases outside gene matches: 9. Germline V CDR1 and CDR2: LNHDA, SQIVND (reference sequence). CDR3 size: 16 residues. The CDR3 sequence: CASSSRQGAPPYEQYF. CDR3 nucleotides: TGTGCCAGTAGTTCGCGACAGGGGGCTCCCCCCTACGAGCAGTACTTC.

The chain couples TRBV5-1 to TRBJ1-2; no clear D gene. The germline V and J ends were trimmed by 2 bases and 3 bases, with 14 bases remaining between them. Germline CDR1 is SGHRS and CDR2 is YFSETQ. CDR3 length: 15 residues. The CDR3 DNA sequence: TGCGCCAGCAGCTTAGAAGAGCCTCTTTACTATGGCTACACCTTC. Its translation: CASSLEEPLYYGYTF. Full variable domain (remainder filled in from reference TRBV5-1 and TRBJ1-2): KAGVTQTPRYLIKTRGQQVTLSCSPISGHRSVSWYQQTPGQGLQFLFEYFSETQRNKGNFPGRFSGRQFSNSRSEMNVSTLELGDSALYLCASSLEEPLYYGYTFGSGTRLTVV.

The chain has TRBV5-1 and TRBJ1-2, with D tentatively TRBD1 (6 bases). The V gene lost 3 bases and the J gene lost 6 bases, with 15 bases spanning the gap. This CDR3 is 14 amino acids long. The germline gives CDR1 SGHRS, CDR2 YFSETQ. The CDR3 spells CASSSTTGAHGYTF. The CDR3 DNA sequence: TGCGCCAGCAGCTCTACGACAGGCGCCCATGGCTACACCTTC.

The V gene is TRBV27, the J gene TRBJ1-2; 7 nucleotides align to TRBD1. The junction had 10 bases not matched to a gene; V was cut back by 5 bases and J by 4 bases. Germline loops: CDR1 MNHEY, CDR2 SMNVEV (reference sequence). This CDR3 spans 15 amino acids. The DNA of the CDR3 is TGTGCCAGCAGTCCGGGGGACAGACCTTTCTATGGCTACACCTTC. It specifies CASSPGDRPFYGYTF.

As for this clone: This specimen includes other DNA sequences encoding the same CDR3. The rearrangement uses TRBV19 and TRBJ1-1, with TRBD1 identical over 8 bases. V trimming: 4 bases; J trimming: 1 base; junction bases outside the gene matches: 5. This CDR3 comprises 15 residues. Germline V gene lookup returns CDR1 LNHDA and CDR2 SQIVND (reference sequence). CDR3 sequence: CASSTLTGANTEAFF. Written as DNA, the CDR3 is TGTGCCAGTAGTACCTTGACAGGGGCGAACACTGAAGCTTTCTTT. Filled out from reference TRBV19 and TRBJ1-1, the complete variable domain reads DGGITQSPKYLFRKEGQNVTLSCEQNLNHDAMYWYRQDPGQGLRLIYYSQIVNDFQKGDIAEGYSVSREKKESFPLTVTSAQKNPTAFYLCASSTLTGANTEAFFGQGTRLTVV.

The chain recombines TRBV4-1 with TRBJ1-6; D unresolved. Trimming shortened V by 2 bases and J by 10 bases, and 15 bases separated the two germline ends. CDR1 and CDR2 from the germline V gene are MGHRA and YSYEKL. The CDR3 consists of 15 residues. The CDR3 nucleotides are TGCGCCAGCAGCCAACCCCGAGCCGAGGGCTCACCCCTCCACTTT. Encoded protein: CASSQPRAEGSPLHF.

The CDR3 spells CGTRGTTDTQYF. Here the CDR3 DNA reads TGTGGGACTCGAGGAACCACAGATACGCAGTATTTT. The V gene is TRBV2, the J gene TRBJ2-3; possibly TRBD2 for D (5 bases). CDR3 size: 12 residues. Germline assignment: CDR1 SNHLY and CDR2 FYNNEI.

The chain combines TRBV5-6 with TRBJ1-2; D is uncertain. The CDR3 covers 13 residues. The germline CDR1 and CDR2 sequences are SGHDT and YYEEEE. V lost 0 bases and J 4 bases, leaving 7 bases between the germline ends. The CDR3 region has the DNA TGTGCCAGCAGCTTGGGTGTGAGCTATGGCTACACCTTC. Encoded protein: CASSLGVSYGYTF.

The gene calls are TRBV7-9 and TRBJ1-2, with 10 bases that match TRBD1. This CDR3 contains 16 residues. Germline CDR1 is SEHNR and CDR2 is FQNEAQ (reference sequence). The V gene end was trimmed by 5 bases and the J gene end by 2 bases; junction bases not matched to a gene: 8. CDR3 sequence: CASSRGGDRGNYGYTF. In nucleotides, the CDR3 is TGTGCCAGCAGCCGAGGTGGGGACAGGGGAAACTATGGCTACACCTTC.

The chain carries TRBV9 and TRBJ1-6; D is possibly TRBD1 (6 bases). This CDR3 has 15 residues. V was trimmed by 0 bases and J by 7 bases, leaving 11 bases between them. CDR1 SGDLS and CDR2 YYNGEE come from the germline V gene. For the CDR3, the DNA is TGTGCCAGCAGCGTAGCCCGGGACAAAAATTCACCCCTCCACTTT. This codes for CASSVARDKNSPLHF.

The V call is TRBV9, the J call TRBJ2-3; the D gene is possibly TRBD2 (6 bases). This CDR3 has 15 amino acids. Looked up from germline, CDR1 is SGDLS and CDR2 is YYNGEE. V lost 0 bases to trimming and J lost 2 bases, with 10 bases between them. In DNA form, the CDR3 reads TGTGCCAGCAGCGTAGGGTGGGGGGTCACAGATACGCAGTATTTT. Protein: CASSVGWGVTDTQYF.

This chain links TRBV7-2 with TRBJ1-4, with D possibly being TRBD1 (5 bases). The ends were cut back, 5 bases at V and 8 bases at J, with 6 bases in the middle. Germline assignment: CDR1 SGHTA and CDR2 FQGNSA. This CDR3 spans 11 amino acids. The CDR3 DNA sequence: TGTGCCAGCAGCCGGGGGGAAAAACTGTTTTTT. Encoded protein: CASSRGEKLFF.